Detailed here is one TCR beta chain. Its specificity is unknown. The sample originates from a study of shared clonotypes between healthy human individuals. Study outcomes and limitations: Naive subsets typically showed greater estimated richness than memory subsets. Clonotypes shared by all four sorted-subset donors had higher generation probabilities than non-shared clonotypes. Some naive CD4 clonotypes, around 5%, turned up in common across a few donors.

Profiling relied on immunoSEQ multiplex PCR, and the TCRdb table lists in-frame clones only, not all of them. This sample has about 580,000 clones; roughly 98% occur once, and the top ten carry 0.3%. Terminally differentiated effector memory CD45RA+ cells were left out of the naive CD8 fraction, which was CD45RO-negative and positively selected for CCR7. V lost 5 bases, J lost 6 bases, and 11 bases lay in between. Germline V CDR1 and CDR2: SGHNT, YYREEE (reference sequence). The CDR3 is 13 amino acids. This TCR derives from a man aged 25 to 40 in good health. Source material: naive CD8+ T cells sorted from blood. The chain combines TRBV5-4 with TRBJ1-4; D gene ambiguous. The CDR3 nucleotides are TGTGCCAGCAGGGTTTGGGGTTATGAAAAACTGTTTTTT. This translates into CASRVWGYEKLFF.